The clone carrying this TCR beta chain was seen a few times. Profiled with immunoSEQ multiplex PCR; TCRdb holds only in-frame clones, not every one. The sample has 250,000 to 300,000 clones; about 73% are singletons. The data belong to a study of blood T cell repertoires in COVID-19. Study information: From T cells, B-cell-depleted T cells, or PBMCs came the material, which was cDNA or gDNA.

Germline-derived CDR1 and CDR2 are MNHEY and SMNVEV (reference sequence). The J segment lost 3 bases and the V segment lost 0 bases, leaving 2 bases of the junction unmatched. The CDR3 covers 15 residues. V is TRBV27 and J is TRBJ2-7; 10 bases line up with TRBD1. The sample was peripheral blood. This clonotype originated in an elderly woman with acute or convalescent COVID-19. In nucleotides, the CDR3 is TGTGCCAGCAGTTTATCCGGGACAGGGGTCTACGAGCAGTACTTC. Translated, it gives CASSLSGTGVYEQYF.